This T cell receptor (beta chain) was recorded in a study of T cell responses to AZD1222 COVID-19 vaccine. The study, taken as a whole, reports: Reportedly, nearly half of unique spike TCRs recognized epitopes outside B.1.351/B.1.1.7 mutations. Spike-specific TCRs gained breadth and depth after people received two AZD1222 doses. Possibly, clonal diversity was underestimated; donors were largely white British and included more females.

Germline V gene lookup returns CDR1 LNHDA and CDR2 SQIVND (reference sequence). The CDR3 runs 15 residues. The V end lost 3 bases, the J end lost 2 bases, and 11 bases lay between the germline ends. Worth noting for this clone: The antigen is not known.

Sequencing was performed with immunoSEQ multiplex PCR; in TCRdb, only in-frame clones are kept and a portion is missing. This table holds about 150,000 clones, around 95% found once. The sequence was obtained from an adult in good health. V usage is TRBV19 and J usage is TRBJ1-5; no firm D call. The sequenced sample was peripheral blood, obtained on day 0 of AZD1222 vaccination. CDR3 nucleotides: TGTGCCAGTAGTATGGTTGCGGTCGGCAATCAGCCCCAGCATTTT. Protein: CASSMVAVGNQPQHF.